The 2 T cell receptor beta chains below come from one sample, sequenced in a study of cytomegalovirus exposure and HLA in healthy donors. The PCR employed 60 Vbeta primers together with 13 Jbeta primers. Method: immunoSEQ multiplex PCR; TCRdb's copy keeps in-frame clones and lacks some. The sample comprises roughly 110,000 clones, around 80% of which are singletons, and 3% rests with the top ten. Sequencing input: PBMCs. All receptors come from a woman between 18 and 29 years old in good health and CMV-seropositive.

Points on this clone: This sample includes further DNA sequences coding for the same CDR3. The chain is built from TRBV6-5 and TRBJ2-2, with a tentative D call TRBD2 (5 bases). The V end was cut by 2 bases, the J end by 5 bases, with 6 bases between. This CDR3 comprises 13 residues. Germline loops: CDR1 MNHEY, CDR2 SVGAGI. In DNA form, the CDR3 reads TGTGCCAGCAGTTACACGGGGACCGGGGAGCTGTTTTTT. Its protein is CASSYTGTGELFF.

The rearrangement links TRBV5-5 to TRBJ1-1, with 7 bases lining up with TRBD1. CDR1 is SGHKS and CDR2 is YYEKEE in the germline V gene (reference sequence). The CDR3 covers 15 residues. The ends lost 4 bases at V and 1 base at J; junction bases unmatched: 7. CDR3 sequence: CASSMIGGTNTEAFF. The CDR3 region has the DNA TGTGCCAGCAGCATGATAGGGGGCACGAACACTGAAGCTTTCTTT.